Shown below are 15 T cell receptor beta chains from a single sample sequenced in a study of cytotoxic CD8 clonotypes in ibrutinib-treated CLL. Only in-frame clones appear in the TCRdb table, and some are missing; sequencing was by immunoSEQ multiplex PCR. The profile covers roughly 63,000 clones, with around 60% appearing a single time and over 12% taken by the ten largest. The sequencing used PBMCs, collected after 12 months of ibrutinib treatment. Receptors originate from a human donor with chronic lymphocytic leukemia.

This CDR3 is CASRKGHLTSYEQYF. The CDR3 coding sequence is TGTGCCAGCAGAAAGGGACACCTAACCTCCTACGAGCAGTACTTC. The chain has TRBV5-6 and TRBJ2-7; TRBD1 might be the D (6 bases). The length of the CDR3 is 15 residues. V was shortened by 5 bases and J by 0 bases, with 15 bases between the two germline ends. CDR1 and CDR2 (germline): SGHDT, YYEEEE.

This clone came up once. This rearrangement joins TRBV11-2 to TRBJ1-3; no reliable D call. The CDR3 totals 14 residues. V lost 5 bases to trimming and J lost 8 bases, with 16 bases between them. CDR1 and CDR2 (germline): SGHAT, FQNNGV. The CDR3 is CASSIEGRVDTIYF. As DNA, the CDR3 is TGTGCCAGCAGCATCGAGGGTAGAGTCGACACCATATATTTT.

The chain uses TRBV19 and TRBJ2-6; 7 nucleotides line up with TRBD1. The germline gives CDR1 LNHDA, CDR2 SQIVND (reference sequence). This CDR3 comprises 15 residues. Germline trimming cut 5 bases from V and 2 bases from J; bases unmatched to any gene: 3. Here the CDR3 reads CASSATGAGANVLTF. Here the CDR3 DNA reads TGTGCCAGTAGTGCCACAGGGGCTGGGGCCAACGTCCTGACTTTC.

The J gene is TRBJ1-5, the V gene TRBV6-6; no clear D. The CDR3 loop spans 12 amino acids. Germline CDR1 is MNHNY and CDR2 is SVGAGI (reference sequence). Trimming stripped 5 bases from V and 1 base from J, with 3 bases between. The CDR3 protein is CASSISNQPQHF. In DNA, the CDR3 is TGTGCCAGCAGTATAAGCAATCAGCCCCAGCATTTT.

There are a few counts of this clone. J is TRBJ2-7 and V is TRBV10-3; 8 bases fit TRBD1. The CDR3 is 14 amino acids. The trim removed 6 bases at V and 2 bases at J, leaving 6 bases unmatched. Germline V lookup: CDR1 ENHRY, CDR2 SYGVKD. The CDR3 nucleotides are TGTGCCATCAGCCCCGGACAGGGTCCCTACGAGCAGTACGTC. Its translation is CAISPGQGPYEQYV.

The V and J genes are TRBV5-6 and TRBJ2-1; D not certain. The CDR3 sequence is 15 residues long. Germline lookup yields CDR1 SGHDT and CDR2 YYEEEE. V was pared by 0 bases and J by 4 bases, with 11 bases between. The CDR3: CASSLERLPYNEQFF. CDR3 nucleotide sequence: TGTGCCAGCAGCTTGGAGAGACTCCCTTACAATGAGCAGTTCTTC.

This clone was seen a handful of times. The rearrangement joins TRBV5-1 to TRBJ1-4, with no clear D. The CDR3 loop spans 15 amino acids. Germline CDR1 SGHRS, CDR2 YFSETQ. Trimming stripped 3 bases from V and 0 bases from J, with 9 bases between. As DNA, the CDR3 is TGCGCCAGCAGCTCAACGCCGGCAACTAATGAAAAACTGTTTTTT. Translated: CASSSTPATNEKLFF.

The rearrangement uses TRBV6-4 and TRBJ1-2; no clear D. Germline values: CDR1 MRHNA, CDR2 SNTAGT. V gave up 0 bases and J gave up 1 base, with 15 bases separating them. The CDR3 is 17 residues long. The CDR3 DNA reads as TGTGCCAGCAGTGACTCGAATTCGAAGGGAATTAACTATGGCTACACCTTC. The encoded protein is CASSDSNSKGINYGYTF.

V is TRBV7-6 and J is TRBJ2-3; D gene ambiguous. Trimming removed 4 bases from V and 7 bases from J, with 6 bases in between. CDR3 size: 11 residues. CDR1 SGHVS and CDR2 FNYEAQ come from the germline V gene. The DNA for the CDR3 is TGTGCCAGCAGCTCCTCCAATACGCAGTATTTT. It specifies CASSSSNTQYF.

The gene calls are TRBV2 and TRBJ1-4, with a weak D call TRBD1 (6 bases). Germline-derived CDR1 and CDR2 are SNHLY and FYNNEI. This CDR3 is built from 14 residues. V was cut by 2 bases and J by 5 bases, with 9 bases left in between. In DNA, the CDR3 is TGTGCCAGCAGTGAAAACAGGGAGAATGAAAAACTGTTTTTT. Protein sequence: CASSENRENEKLFF.

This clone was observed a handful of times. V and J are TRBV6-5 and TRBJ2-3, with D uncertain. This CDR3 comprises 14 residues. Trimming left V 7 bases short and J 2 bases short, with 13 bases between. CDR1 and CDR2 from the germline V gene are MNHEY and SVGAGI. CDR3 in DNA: TGTGCCAGCAAAGGTTTCGGAGACACAGATACGCAGTATTTT. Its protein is CASKGFGDTDTQYF.

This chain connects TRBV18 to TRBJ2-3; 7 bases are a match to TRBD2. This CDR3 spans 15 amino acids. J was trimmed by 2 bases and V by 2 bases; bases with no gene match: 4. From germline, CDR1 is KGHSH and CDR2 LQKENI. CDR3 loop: CASSPSGVATDTQYF. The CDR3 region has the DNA TGTGCCAGCTCACCAAGCGGGGTGGCCACAGATACGCAGTATTTT.

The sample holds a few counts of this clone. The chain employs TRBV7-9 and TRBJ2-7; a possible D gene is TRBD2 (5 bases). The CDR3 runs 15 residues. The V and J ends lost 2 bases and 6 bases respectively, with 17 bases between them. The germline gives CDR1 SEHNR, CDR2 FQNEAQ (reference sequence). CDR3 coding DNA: TGTGCCAGCAGCTTACTAGCACACCACGCGGGCGAGCAGTACTTC. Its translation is CASSLLAHHAGEQYF.

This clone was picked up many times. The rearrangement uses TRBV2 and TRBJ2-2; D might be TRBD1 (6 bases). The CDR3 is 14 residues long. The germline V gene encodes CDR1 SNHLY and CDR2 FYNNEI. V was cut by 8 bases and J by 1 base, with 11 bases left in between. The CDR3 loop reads CASATGLNTGELFF. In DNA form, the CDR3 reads TGTGCCAGCGCGACAGGTTTGAACACCGGGGAGCTGTTTTTT.

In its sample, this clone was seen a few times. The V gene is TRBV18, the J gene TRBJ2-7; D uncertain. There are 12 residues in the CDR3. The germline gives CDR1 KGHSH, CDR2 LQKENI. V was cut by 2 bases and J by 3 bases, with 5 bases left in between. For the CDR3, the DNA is TGTGCCAGCTCACCAGATCTCTACGAGCAGTACTTC. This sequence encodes CASSPDLYEQYF.